Listed here is a single TCR beta chain. The data are from a study of blood T cell repertoires in COVID-19. The study drew participants aged about 18 to 89 years from some 23 US areas. The study assigned cohorts using participant-reported clinical history. All recovered Cohort 3 donors got two negative PCRs, got clearance, or saw symptom resolution. As processed by the authors: Researchers report that nucleated cell counts were estimated from reference gene primer amplification. Clones were read by immunoSEQ multiplex PCR, and TCRdb kept only the in-frame ones, dropping some. V, J and clone size are those of that table, while D and trimming were read from the DNA. This sample has some 130,000 clones, with more than 75% found just once. CDR1 is SGHTA, CDR2 FQGNSA, per germline. After removal of 1 base from V and 5 bases from J, the junction contained 6 bases not matched to a gene. The CDR3 consists of 16 residues.

The chain employs TRBV7-2 and TRBJ2-5; 11 bases fit TRBD2. Sequencing was performed on PBMCs or T cells enriched from blood (not recorded which). This clonotype was obtained from a woman between 45 and 60 years old who had recovered from COVID-19. The CDR3 reads CASSLGTSGSGETQYF. CDR3 DNA: TGTGCCAGCAGCTTAGGGACTAGCGGGTCGGGGGAGACCCAGTACTTC.